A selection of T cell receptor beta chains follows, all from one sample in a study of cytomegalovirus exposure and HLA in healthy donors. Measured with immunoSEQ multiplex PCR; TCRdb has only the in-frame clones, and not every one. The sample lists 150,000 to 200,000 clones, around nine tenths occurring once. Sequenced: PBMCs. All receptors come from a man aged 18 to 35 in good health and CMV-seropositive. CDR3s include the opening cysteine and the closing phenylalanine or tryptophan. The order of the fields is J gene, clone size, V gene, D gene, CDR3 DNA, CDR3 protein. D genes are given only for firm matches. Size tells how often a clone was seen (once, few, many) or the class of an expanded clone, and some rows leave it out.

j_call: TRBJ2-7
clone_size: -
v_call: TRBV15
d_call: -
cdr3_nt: TGTGCCACCAGCAGAGATTCAGGGTCCCTACTCTACGAGCAGTACTTC
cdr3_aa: CATSRDSGSLLYEQYF

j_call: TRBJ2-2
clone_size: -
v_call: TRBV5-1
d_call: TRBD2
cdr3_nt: TGCGCCAGCAGCTTGGATCTAGCGGGAGGAAACACCGGGGAGCTGTTTTTT
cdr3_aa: CASSLDLAGGNTGELFF

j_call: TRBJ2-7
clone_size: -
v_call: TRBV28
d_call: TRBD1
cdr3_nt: TGTGCCAGCTTCTTCGACGACTTCCTGTCACAGGGGGCTGAAGACGAGCAGTACTTC
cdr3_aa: CASFFDDFLSQGAEDEQYF

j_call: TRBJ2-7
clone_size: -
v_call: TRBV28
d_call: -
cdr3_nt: TGTGCCAGCAGTTTTTCCGGAGCGGGCTACCCGTACTACGAGCAGTACTTC
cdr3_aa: CASSFSGAGYPYYEQYF

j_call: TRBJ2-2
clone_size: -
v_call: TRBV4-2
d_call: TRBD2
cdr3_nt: TGTGCCAGCAGCCCCCGGACTAGCGGGGGGGCGGGCACCGGGGAGCTGTTTTTT
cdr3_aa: CASSPRTSGGAGTGELFF

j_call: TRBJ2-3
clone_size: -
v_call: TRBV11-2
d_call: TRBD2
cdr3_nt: TGTGCCAGCACCCTACTAGCGGGAGGGCAAGATACGCAGTATTTT
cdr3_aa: CASTLLAGGQDTQYF

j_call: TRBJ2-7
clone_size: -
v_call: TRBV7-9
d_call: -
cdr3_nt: TGTGCCAGCAGCTTAGGACAGATACAGCACTACGAGCAGTACTTC
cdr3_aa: CASSLGQIQHYEQYF

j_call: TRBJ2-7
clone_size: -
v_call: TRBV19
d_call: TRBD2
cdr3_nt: TGTGCCAGTAGTATCGTGGCGGGAGGCTACGAGCAGTACTTC
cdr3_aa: CASSIVAGGYEQYF

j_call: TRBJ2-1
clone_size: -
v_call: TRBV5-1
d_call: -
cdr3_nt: TGCGCCAGCAGCTTAGTTTGGGCAGGGGATCACAATGAGCAGTTCTTC
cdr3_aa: CASSLVWAGDHNEQFF

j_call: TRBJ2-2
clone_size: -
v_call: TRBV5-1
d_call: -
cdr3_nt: TGCGCCAGCAGCTTGGCAGGGGCCACCGGGGAGCTGTTTTTT
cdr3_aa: CASSLAGATGELFF

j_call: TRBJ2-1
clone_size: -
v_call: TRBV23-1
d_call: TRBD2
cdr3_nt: TGCGCCAGCAGTCCTCGGCGGACTAGCGGGAGGGCTGAGCAGTTCTTC
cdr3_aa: CASSPRRTSGRAEQFF

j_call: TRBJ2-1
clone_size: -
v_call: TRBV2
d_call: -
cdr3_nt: TGTGCCAGCAGTGAGTTGGTCGGGAGCGGCTACAATGAGCAGTTCTTC
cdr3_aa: CASSELVGSGYNEQFF

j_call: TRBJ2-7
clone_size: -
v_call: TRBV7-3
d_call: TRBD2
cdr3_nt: TGTGCCAGCAGTTTCAATGCGGGGGGCGGGGAGCAGTACTTC
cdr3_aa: CASSFNAGGGEQYF

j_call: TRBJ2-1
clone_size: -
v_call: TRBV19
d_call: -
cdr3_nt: TGTGCCAGTAGGGACAGCGATTGGGGAGGGAATGAGCAGTTCTTC
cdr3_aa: CASRDSDWGGNEQFF

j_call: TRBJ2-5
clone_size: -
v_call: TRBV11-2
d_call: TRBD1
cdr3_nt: TGTGCCAGCAGTAGGGACAGGCCGGGTCGGGAGACCCAGTACTTC
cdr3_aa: CASSRDRPGRETQYF

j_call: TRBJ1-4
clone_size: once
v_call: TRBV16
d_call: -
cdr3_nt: TGTGCCAGCAGCCAATCGACGACAGTCAATGAAAAACTGTTTTTT
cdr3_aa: CASSQSTTVNEKLFF

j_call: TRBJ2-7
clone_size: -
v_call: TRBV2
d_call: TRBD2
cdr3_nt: TGTGCCAACCTCCGGGGGGACGGCTCCTACGAGCAGTACTTC
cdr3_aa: CANLRGDGSYEQYF

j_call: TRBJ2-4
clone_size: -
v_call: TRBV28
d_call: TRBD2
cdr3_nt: TGTGCCAGCAGTTTGAGGGGCGGGGGGAACATTCAGTACTTC
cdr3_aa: CASSLRGGGNIQYF

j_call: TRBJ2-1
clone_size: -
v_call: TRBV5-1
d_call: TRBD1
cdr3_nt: TGCGCCAGCAGCTTCGGGACAGGTAACAATGAGCAGTTCTTC
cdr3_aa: CASSFGTGNNEQFF

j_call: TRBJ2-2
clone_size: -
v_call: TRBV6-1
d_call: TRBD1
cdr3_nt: TGTGCCAGCAGTGATTACCTCCCTCACAGGGGATGGGCCGGGGAGCTGTTTTTT
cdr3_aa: CASSDYLPHRGWAGELFF

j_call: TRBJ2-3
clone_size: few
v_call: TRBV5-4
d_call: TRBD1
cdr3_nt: TGTGCCAGCAGCTATGGACAGGGGCCCACAGATACGCAGTATTTT
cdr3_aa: CASSYGQGPTDTQYF

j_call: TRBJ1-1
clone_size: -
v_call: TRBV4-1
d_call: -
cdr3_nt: TGCGCCAGCAGCCAAGGACGGACGCAGGGTAATGAAGCTTTCTTT
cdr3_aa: CASSQGRTQGNEAFF

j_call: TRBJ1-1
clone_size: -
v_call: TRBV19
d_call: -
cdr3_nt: TGTGCCAGTAGTATGAACGGACAAAACACTGAAGCTTTCTTT
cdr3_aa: CASSMNGQNTEAFF

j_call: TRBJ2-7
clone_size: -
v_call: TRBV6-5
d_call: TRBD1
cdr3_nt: TGTGCCAGCAAATACAACAGGGGACAATACGAGCAGTACTTC
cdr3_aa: CASKYNRGQYEQYF

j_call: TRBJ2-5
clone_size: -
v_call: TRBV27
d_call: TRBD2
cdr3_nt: TGTGCCAGCAGTTTATGGGGAAGCGGGGTAAAAGAGACCCAGTACTTC
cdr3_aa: CASSLWGSGVKETQYF

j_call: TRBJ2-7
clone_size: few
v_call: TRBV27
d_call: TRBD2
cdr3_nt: TGTGCCAGCAGGTCGACTAGCGGGAGTATATCCACCTACGAGCAGTACTTC
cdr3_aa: CASRSTSGSISTYEQYF

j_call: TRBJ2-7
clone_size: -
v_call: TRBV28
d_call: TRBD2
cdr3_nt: TGTGCCAGCACCTCACTAGCGGGGGGTCATTACGAGCAGTACTTC
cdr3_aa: CASTSLAGGHYEQYF

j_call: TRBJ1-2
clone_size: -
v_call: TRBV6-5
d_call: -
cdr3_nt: TGTGCCAGCTGGGAGGGATACTATGGCTACACCTTC
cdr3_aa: CASWEGYYGYTF

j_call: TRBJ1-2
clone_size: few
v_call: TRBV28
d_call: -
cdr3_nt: TGTGCCAGCAGTTTATCCTCCTGGGGGGGTGGGGGCTACACCTTC
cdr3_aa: CASSLSSWGGGGYTF

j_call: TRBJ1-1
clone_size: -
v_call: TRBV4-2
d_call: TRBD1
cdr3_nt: TGTGCCAGCAGCCAAGATACGGCAGGGGGCAGAAATACTGAAGCTTTCTTT
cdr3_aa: CASSQDTAGGRNTEAFF

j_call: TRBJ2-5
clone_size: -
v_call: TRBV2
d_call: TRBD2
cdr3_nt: TGTGCCAGCAACTCACTAGCGGGGCAAGAGACCCAGTACTTC
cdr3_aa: CASNSLAGQETQYF

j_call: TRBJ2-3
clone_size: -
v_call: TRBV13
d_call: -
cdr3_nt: TGTGCCAGCAGCTTAGCTAGGCGGGAAGACACAGATACGCAGTATTTT
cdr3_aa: CASSLARREDTDTQYF

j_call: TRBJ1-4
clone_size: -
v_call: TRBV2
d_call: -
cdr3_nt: TGTGCCAGCCCCAGCGGCAACCCGGGGGAAAAACTGTTTTTT
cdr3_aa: CASPSGNPGEKLFF

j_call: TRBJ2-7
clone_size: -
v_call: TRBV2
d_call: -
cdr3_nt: TGTGCCAGCAGAGGGGACTTCTACGAGCAGTACTTC
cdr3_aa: CASRGDFYEQYF

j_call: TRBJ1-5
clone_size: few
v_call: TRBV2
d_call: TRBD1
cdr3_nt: TGTGCCAGCAGTGGGGACAGGGGGAATCAGCCCCAGCATTTT
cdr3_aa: CASSGDRGNQPQHF

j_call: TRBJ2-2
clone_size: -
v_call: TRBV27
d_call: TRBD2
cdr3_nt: TGTGCCAGCAGTTTATTGGGCCTTGGGGGGGGAAAGAACACCGGGGAGCTGTTTTTT
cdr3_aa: CASSLLGLGGGKNTGELFF

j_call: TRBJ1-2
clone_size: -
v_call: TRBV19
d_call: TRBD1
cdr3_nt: TGTGCCAGTAGTATAGTGACAGGGGACAGTTATGGCTACACCTTC
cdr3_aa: CASSIVTGDSYGYTF

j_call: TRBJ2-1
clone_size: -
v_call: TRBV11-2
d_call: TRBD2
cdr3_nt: TGTGCCAGCAGCCTTAGCGGGAGGGTCGGTAATGAGCAGTTCTTC
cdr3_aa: CASSLSGRVGNEQFF

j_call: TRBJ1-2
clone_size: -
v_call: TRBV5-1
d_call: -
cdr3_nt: TGCGCCAGCAGCTTGGAGGCGGGTGGCTACACCTTC
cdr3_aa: CASSLEAGGYTF

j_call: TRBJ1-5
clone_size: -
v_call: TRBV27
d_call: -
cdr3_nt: TGTGCCAGCAGCCGAACTCGACAGGACAATCAGCCCCAGCATTTT
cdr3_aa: CASSRTRQDNQPQHF

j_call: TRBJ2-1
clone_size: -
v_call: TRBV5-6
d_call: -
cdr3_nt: TGTGCCAGCAGCTTGGGCAGGGGCAATGAGCAGTTCTTC
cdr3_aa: CASSLGRGNEQFF

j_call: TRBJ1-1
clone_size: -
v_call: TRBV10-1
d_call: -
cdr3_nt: TGCGCCAGCACTAAACGGAGGGTCAGGGACACTGAAGCTTTCTTT
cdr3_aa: CASTKRRVRDTEAFF

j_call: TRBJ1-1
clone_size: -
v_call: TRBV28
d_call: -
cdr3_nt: TGTGCCAGCAGTAAGACCAGGGATTCGCCTGAAGCTTTCTTT
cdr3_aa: CASSKTRDSPEAFF

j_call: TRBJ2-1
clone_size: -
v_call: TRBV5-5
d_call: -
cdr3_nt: TGTGCCAGCAGCTTGGCCGGGACTTCCAATGAGCAGTTCTTC
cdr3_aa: CASSLAGTSNEQFF

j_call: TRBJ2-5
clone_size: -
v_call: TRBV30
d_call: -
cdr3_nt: TGTGCCTGGAGTGTTCTGGAGACCCAGTACTTC
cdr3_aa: CAWSVLETQYF